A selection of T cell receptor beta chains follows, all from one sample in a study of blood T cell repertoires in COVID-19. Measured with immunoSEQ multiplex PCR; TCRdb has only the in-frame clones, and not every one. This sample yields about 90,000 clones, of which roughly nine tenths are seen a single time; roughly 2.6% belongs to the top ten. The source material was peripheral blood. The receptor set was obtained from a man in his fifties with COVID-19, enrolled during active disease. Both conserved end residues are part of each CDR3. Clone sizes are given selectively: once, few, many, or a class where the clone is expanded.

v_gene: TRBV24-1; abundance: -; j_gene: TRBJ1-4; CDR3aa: CATSDFPGQGKEKLFF
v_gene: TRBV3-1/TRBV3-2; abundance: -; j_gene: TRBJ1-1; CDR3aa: CASSQGTENTEAFF
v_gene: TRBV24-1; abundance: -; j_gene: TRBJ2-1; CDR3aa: CATSALSGGGGRISQFF
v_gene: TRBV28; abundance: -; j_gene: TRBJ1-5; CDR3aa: CASSLAGGNQPQHF
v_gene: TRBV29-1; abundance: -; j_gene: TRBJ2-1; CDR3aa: CSVGPGGNEQFF
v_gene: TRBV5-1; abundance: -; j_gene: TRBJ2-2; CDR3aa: CASSLAGVANTGELFF
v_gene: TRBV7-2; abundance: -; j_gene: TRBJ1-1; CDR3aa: CASSPGGANTEAFF
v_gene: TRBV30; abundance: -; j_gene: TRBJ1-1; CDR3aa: CAWSVSGVNTEAFF
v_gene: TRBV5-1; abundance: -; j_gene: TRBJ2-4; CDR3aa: CASSPEGDRAQRSHF
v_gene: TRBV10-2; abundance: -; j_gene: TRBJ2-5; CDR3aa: CASSPGLAGGKETQYF
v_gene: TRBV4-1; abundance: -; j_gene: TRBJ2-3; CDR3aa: CASSPGQATDTQYF
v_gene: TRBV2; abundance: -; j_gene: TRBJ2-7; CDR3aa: CASPPPTGPLDEQYF
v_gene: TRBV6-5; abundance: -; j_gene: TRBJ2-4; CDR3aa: CASRSYRDIQYF
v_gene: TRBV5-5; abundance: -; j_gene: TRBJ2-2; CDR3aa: CASSLLAGNTGELFF
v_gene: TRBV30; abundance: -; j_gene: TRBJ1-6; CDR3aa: CAWSVGGVRSPLHF
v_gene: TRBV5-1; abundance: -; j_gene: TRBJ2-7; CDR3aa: CASSKQQGYEQYF
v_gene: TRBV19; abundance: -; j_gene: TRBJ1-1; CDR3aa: CASTMREVNTEAFF
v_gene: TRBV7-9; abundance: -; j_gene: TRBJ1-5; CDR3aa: CASSAYSNQPQHF
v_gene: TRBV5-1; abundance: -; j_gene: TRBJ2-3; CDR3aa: CASSDQTGAFTDTQYF
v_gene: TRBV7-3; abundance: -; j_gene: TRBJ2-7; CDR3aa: CASRYPGNYEQYF
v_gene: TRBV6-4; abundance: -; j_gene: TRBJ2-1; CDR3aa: CASSDGTGGSYNEQFF
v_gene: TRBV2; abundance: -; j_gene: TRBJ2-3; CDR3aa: CASSPELTYGTDTQYF
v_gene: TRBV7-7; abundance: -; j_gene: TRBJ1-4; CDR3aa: CASSPGTGIEKLFF
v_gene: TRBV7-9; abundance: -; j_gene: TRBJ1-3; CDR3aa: CASSSTGRGNTIYF
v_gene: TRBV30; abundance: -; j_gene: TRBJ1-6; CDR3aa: CAWSVGQWSNSPLHF
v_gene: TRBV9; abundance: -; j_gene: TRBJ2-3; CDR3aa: CASSGGRSTDTQYF
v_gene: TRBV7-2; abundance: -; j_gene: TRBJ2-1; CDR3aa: CASSLQGAREQFF
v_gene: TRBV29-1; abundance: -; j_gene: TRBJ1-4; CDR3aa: CSVAPGQDEKLFF
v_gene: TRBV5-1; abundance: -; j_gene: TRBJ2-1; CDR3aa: CASSRGQGDYNEQFF
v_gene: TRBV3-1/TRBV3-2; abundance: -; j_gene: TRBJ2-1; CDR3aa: CASSQGIRDNEQFF
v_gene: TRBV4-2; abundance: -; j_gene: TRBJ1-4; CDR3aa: CASSQDLNRVLSNEKLFF
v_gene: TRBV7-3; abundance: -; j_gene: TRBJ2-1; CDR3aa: CASSLATSAGSNEQFF
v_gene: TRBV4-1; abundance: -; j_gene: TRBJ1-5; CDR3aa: CASSPKASNQPQHF
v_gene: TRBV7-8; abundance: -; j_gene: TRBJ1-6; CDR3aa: CASSLVGTGNNSPLHF
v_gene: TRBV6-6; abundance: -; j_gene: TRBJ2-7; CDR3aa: CASSYTREGGYYEQYF
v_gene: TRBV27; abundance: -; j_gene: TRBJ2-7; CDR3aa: CASSWGRTGGEQYF
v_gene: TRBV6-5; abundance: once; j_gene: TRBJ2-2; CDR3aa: CASRRDRGRGGELFF
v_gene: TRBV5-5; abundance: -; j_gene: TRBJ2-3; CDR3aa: CASSLVWGTGNGDTQYF
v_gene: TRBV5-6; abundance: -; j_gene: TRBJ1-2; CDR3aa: CASSLGTGTNYGYTF
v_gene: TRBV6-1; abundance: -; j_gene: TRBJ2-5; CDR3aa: CASSETGGQETQYF
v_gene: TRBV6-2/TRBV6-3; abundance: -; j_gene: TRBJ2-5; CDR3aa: CASSYVRFRLAGRDQETQYF
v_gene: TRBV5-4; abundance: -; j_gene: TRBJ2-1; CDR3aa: CASSFDFSSYNEQFF
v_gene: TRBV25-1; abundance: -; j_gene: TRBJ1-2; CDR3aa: CASRRGPEGYTF
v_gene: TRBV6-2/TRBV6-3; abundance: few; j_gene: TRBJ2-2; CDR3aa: CASSWSGTGIFGELFF
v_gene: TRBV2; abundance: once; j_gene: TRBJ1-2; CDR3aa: CASSAARAGARVKGYTF
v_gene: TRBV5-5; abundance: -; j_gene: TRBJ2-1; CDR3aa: CASSSGGNSYNEQFF
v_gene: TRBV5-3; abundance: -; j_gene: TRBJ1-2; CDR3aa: CARSLVGQGAGYGYTF
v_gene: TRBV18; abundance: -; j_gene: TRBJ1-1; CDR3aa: CASSPPGGLMNTEAFF
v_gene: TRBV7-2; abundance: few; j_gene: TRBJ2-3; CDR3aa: CASSRDRSTDTQYF
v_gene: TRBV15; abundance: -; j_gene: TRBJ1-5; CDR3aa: CATSLRDRGDQPQHF
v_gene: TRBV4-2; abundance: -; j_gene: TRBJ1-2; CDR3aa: CASSQVQTGAGYGYTF
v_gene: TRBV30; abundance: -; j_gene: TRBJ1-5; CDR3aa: CAWSVRSGHSNQPQHF